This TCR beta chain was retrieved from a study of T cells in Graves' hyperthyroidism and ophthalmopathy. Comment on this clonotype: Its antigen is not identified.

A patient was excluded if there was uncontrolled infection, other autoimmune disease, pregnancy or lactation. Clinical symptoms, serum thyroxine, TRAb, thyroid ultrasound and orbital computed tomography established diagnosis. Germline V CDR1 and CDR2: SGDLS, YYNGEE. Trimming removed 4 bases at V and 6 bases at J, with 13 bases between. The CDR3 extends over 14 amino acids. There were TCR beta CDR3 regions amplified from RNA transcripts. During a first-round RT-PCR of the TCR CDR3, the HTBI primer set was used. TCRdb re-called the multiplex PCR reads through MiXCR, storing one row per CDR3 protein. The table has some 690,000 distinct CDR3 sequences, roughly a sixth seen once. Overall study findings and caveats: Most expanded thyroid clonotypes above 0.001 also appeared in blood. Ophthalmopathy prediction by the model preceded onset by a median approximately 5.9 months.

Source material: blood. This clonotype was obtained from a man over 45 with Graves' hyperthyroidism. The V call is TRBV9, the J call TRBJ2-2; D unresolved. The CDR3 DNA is TGTGCCAGCAGCCCCCGAAGGTTGGCCGGGGAGCTGTTTTTT. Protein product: CASSPRRLAGELFF.